This T cell receptor (beta chain) was retrieved from a study of beta chain features in type 1 diabetes. CDR3 length equals 12 residues. Trimming shortened V by 4 bases and J by 4 bases, and 7 bases separated the two germline ends. Germline V lookup: CDR1 SGHAT, CDR2 FQNNGV. Heparinised blood was drawn once per donor, averaging roughly 120 mL. On this clone itself: Its antigen is currently unknown.

The investigators reverse transcribed all of the isolated RNA, so they sequenced expressed TCRB transcripts. Assay used: immunoSEQ multiplex PCR; TCRdb lists only in-frame clones, some missing. The sample lists 500,000 to 700,000 clones, roughly a sixth occurring once. Findings and caveats of the study: Fewer insertions but more deletions were seen at VDJ junctions in type 1 diabetes patients.

The chain links TRBV11-2 to TRBJ2-5; D unclear. This TCR came from a man younger than 35 in good health. Sequenced sample: naive CD4+ T cells from blood. The DNA for the CDR3 is TGTGCCAGCAGCTCATTAGTAGAGACCCAGTACTTC. Its protein is CASSSLVETQYF.